These 29 T cell receptor beta chains were sequenced from one sample in a study of blood T cells in healthy people across ages. The use of a sample-barcoded 5' primer and a J-beta primer mix characterized a second PCR of about 7 to 12 cycles. TCRdb itself ran the 5' RACE reads through MiXCR, one entry per CDR3 protein. The sample holds some 1.1 million distinct CDR3 sequences, around two fifths seen once. Material: blood. These receptors were taken from a man between 18 and 29 years old in good health.

Comments on this clonotype: With a much larger clone just one base away, this may be a read error. The J gene is TRBJ2-7, the V gene TRBV3-1; D uncertain. The CDR3 spans 13 residues. The V gene's germline CDR1 is LGHDT and CDR2 YNNKEL (reference sequence). The germline V and J ends were trimmed by 0 bases and 3 bases, with 6 bases remaining between them. The DNA for the CDR3 is TGTGCCAGCAGCCAAGATTTCGACTACGAGCAGTACTTC. It yields the protein CASSQDFDYEQYF.

This clonotype was counted between two and nine times. This rearrangement joins TRBV10-3 to TRBJ2-3; 9 bases map to TRBD1. Germline CDR1 is ENHRY and CDR2 is SYGVKD. With V trimmed by 6 bases and J by 2 bases, 6 bases remained unmatched. The CDR3 is 15 amino acids. The CDR3 protein is CAIRQWDRDTDTQYF. The DNA of the CDR3 is TGTGCCATCAGACAATGGGACAGGGACACAGATACGCAGTATTTT.

The rearrangement uses TRBV6-6 and TRBJ2-2, with 8 bases identical to TRBD2. The germline V gene has CDR1 MNHNY and CDR2 SVGAGI (reference sequence). This CDR3 is built from 15 residues. V lost 5 bases, J lost 5 bases, and 7 bases stayed unmatched. In nucleotides, the CDR3 is TGTGCCAGCAGTATTGGGACTAGTGGTACCGGGGAGCTGTTTTTT. Its translation: CASSIGTSGTGELFF.

This chain joins TRBV4-3 and TRBJ2-5; TRBD2 might be the D (6 bases). Germline CDR1 and CDR2: LGHNA and YSLEER. The CDR3 length is 15 residues. The V gene lost 4 bases and the J gene lost 2 bases, with 14 bases spanning the gap. CDR3 region: CASSPRDFRQETQYF. CDR3 DNA: TGCGCCAGCAGCCCACGGGACTTTCGACAAGAGACCCAGTACTTC.

The CDR3, as DNA: TGTGCCAGCAGCTTCAAGGGGGTCTCCTACAATGAGCAGTTCTTC. Translating gives CASSFKGVSYNEQFF. The rearrangement uses TRBV7-2 and TRBJ2-1, with a weak D call TRBD1 (6 bases). Trimming took off 3 bases at V and 0 bases at J, with 9 bases between the two ends. Germline V gene sequence: CDR1 SGHTA, CDR2 FQGNSA. This CDR3 has 15 amino acids.

The table lists this clonotype with a few counts. The V and J genes are TRBV6-6 and TRBJ1-6; no reliable D call. Germline CDR1 and CDR2: MNHNY and SVGAGI (reference sequence). Trimming cost V 6 bases and J 5 bases, with 17 bases left between them. The CDR3 covers 16 residues. The CDR3 protein is CASSLSPDGNNSPLHF. CDR3 bases: TGTGCCAGCAGCTTATCCCCGGACGGCAATAATTCACCCCTCCACTTT.

This clonotype was seen ten or more times. Mismatch with germline at one junction end may stem from a read error. The chain is built from TRBV10-3 and TRBJ1-5; tentative D call: TRBD1 (5 bases). The CDR3 runs to 18 residues. CDR1 and CDR2 (germline): ENHRY, SYGVKD. The CDR3 is CATSYSNEGVYSNQPQHF. The DNA for the CDR3 is TGTGCCACCAGTTACTCCAATGAAGGGGTTTATAGCAATCAGCCCCAGCATTTT.

The chain combines TRBV6-2 or TRBV6-3 with TRBJ1-1; D might be TRBD1 (5 bases). This CDR3 comprises 18 residues. With 8 bases removed from V and 2 bases from J, the gap between germline ends came to 27 bases. Germline V gene lookup returns CDR1 MNHEY and CDR2 SVGEGT. CDR3 DNA sequence: TGTGCCAGCGGGGGTGGGGGACGACCCCTTATCCTAAACACTGAAGCTTTCTTT. Its protein is CASGGGGRPLILNTEAFF.

A remark on this clonotype: A read error may produce the germline difference seen at one junction end. The chain uses TRBV12-3 or TRBV12-4 and TRBJ2-1; D gene ambiguous. The CDR3 has 16 amino acids. As DNA, the CDR3 is TGTGCCGGCAGTTTTCGTCGCGGTCTGGGGTACAATGAGCAGTTCTTC. Translated, it gives CAGSFRRGLGYNEQFF.

This clonotype is a singleton in its sample. The rearrangement links TRBV27 to TRBJ2-5; 8 bases fit TRBD2. This CDR3 region has 17 residues. Germline V gives CDR1 MNHEY, CDR2 SMNVEV (reference sequence). V lost 6 bases and J lost 11; bases outside the gene matches: 23. Here the CDR3 DNA reads TGTGCCAGCAGATCCCGGGGGGGCTCAGGCCCCTTCAATGAGCAGTACTTC. It codes for CASRSRGGSGPFNEQYF.

This clonotype was seen only a few times. J is TRBJ2-1 and V is TRBV4-2, with 7 bases that match TRBD2. The trim removed 0 bases at V and 10 bases at J, leaving 12 bases unmatched. The germline CDR1 and CDR2 sequences are LGHNA and YNFKEQ. There are 16 residues in the CDR3. CDR3: CASSQEGAGPQREQFF. CDR3 DNA sequence: TGTGCCAGCAGCCAAGAAGGAGCGGGGCCCCAACGCGAGCAGTTCTTC.

This clonotype has a handful of counts. The V and J genes are TRBV9 and TRBJ1-1, with D uncertain. This CDR3 has 14 amino acids. Trimming took 0 bases from V and 0 from J, leaving 6 bases between them. Germline V CDR1 and CDR2: SGDLS, YYNGEE. This chain's CDR3 is CASSVGVMNTEAFF. CDR3 coding DNA: TGTGCCAGCAGCGTAGGTGTGATGAACACTGAAGCTTTCTTT.

This clonotype has a handful of counts. The chain joins TRBV20-1 to TRBJ1-5; 7 bases are a match to TRBD1. Trimming took 6 bases from V and 0 from J; bases not matched to a gene: 8. The germline V gene encodes CDR1 DFQATT and CDR2 SNEGSKA (reference sequence). The CDR3 is 15 residues long. For the CDR3, the DNA is TGCAGTGCCCCGGGACAGCCCTATAGCAATCAGCCCCAGCATTTT. Translation: CSAPGQPYSNQPQHF.

The rearrangement uses TRBV4-3 and TRBJ2-7; TRBD2 is a possible D gene (5 bases). There are 15 residues in the CDR3. Germline CDR1 is LGHNA and CDR2 is YSLEER. Trimming stripped 0 bases from V and 0 bases from J, with 9 bases between. Here the CDR3 reads CASSQDPGNSYEQYF. The DNA of the CDR3 is TGCGCCAGCAGCCAAGATCCGGGGAACTCCTACGAGCAGTACTTC.

The chain has TRBV2 and TRBJ2-7; the D gene could be TRBD1 or TRBD2 (5 bases each). With 7 bases removed from V and 4 bases from J, the gap between germline ends came to 14 bases. CDR1 is SNHLY and CDR2 is FYNNEI in the germline V gene. The CDR3 has 13 amino acids. The CDR3 here is CASTGDDTYEQYF. DNA for the CDR3: TGTGCCAGCACTGGGGACGATACGTACGAGCAGTACTTC.

The table lists this clonotype with a few counts. The chain uses TRBV12-3 or TRBV12-4 and TRBJ2-2, with D perhaps matching TRBD2 (5 bases). V shed 6 bases and J shed 4 bases, with 12 bases lying between them. This CDR3 is built from 14 residues. The CDR3 bases are TGTGCCAGCAGGGTCGGCGGAGGCACCGGGGAGCTGTTTTTT. Protein sequence: CASRVGGGTGELFF.

The chain couples TRBV6-2 or TRBV6-3 to TRBJ1-5, with D tentatively TRBD1 (6 bases). The CDR3 is made up of 15 amino acids. Germline-derived CDR1 and CDR2 are MNHEY and SVGEGT. The V end lost 0 bases, the J end lost 3 bases, and 9 bases lay between the germline ends. CDR3 protein: CASSYSTGNNQPQHF. CDR3 sequence (DNA): TGTGCCAGCAGTTACTCCACAGGGAACAATCAGCCCCAGCATTTT.

The genes are TRBV20-1 and TRBJ2-1, with 11 bases matching TRBD2. J was trimmed by 4 bases and V by 3 bases; bases with no gene match: 5. Germline V gene lookup returns CDR1 DFQATT and CDR2 SNEGSKA (reference sequence). CDR3 size: 15 residues. The CDR3 protein is CSASGGTSGYNEQFF. As DNA, the CDR3 is TGCAGTGCTAGTGGGGGGACTAGCGGTTACAATGAGCAGTTCTTC.

The sample holds a few counts of this clonotype. The rearrangement uses TRBV5-5 and TRBJ1-2, with TRBD1 as a possible D gene (5 bases). Trimming removed 4 bases at V and 0 bases at J, with 13 bases between. From germline, CDR1 is SGHKS and CDR2 YYEKEE (reference sequence). CDR3 size: 15 residues. The CDR3 loop reads CASSPPDTTNYGYTF. CDR3 bases: TGTGCCAGCAGCCCACCGGACACCACTAACTATGGCTACACCTTC.

The gene calls are TRBV15 and TRBJ1-1, with D perhaps matching TRBD1 (5 bases). CDR1 and CDR2 from the germline V gene are LNHNV and YYDKDF (reference sequence). V gave up 0 bases and J gave up 0 bases, with 14 bases separating them. This CDR3 spans 17 amino acids. CDR3 sequence (DNA): TGTGCCACCAGCAGAGATCGAAACAGGCCCTTGAACACTGAAGCTTTCTTT. This sequence encodes CATSRDRNRPLNTEAFF.

This clonotype has a handful of counts. The chain has TRBV4-1 and TRBJ1-1, with D possibly matching TRBD1 (5 bases). Germline CDR1 MGHRA, CDR2 YSYEKL. The CDR3 runs to 17 residues. V was shortened by 0 bases and J by 3 bases, with 17 bases between the two germline ends. The CDR3 protein is CASSQDPAGEEDTEAFF. In nucleotides, the CDR3 is TGCGCCAGCAGCCAAGACCCAGCGGGGGAGGAAGACACTGAAGCTTTCTTT.

This clonotype was counted only a few times. The chain recombines TRBV7-9 with TRBJ2-1, with 8 bases aligning to TRBD2. This CDR3 region has 19 residues. Germline CDR1 is SEHNR and CDR2 is FQNEAQ (reference sequence). The V gene end was trimmed by 4 bases and the J gene end by 4 bases; junction bases not matched to a gene: 18. This chain's CDR3 is CASSSPKYFERGIYNEQFF. The CDR3 DNA reads as TGTGCCAGCAGCTCCCCAAAATACTTCGAGCGGGGGATATACAATGAGCAGTTCTTC.

CDR3: CSARVAGARNQPQHF. The CDR3 nucleotides read TGCAGTGCTAGGGTAGCCGGGGCCAGAAATCAGCCCCAGCATTTT. The rearrangement joins TRBV20-1 to TRBJ1-5; a weak D match, TRBD1 (5 bases). The CDR3 extends over 15 amino acids. Trimming removed 3 bases from V and 4 bases from J, with 16 bases in between. Germline CDR1 and CDR2: DFQATT and SNEGSKA (reference sequence).

The genes are TRBV5-1 and TRBJ2-2, with D unresolved. Per the germline V gene, CDR1 is SGHRS and CDR2 is YFSETQ. The length of the CDR3 is 12 residues. The V and J ends lost 4 bases and 5 bases respectively, with 6 bases between them. As DNA, the CDR3 is TGCGCCAGCAGCATCAAAACCGGGGAGCTGTTTTTT. This sequence encodes CASSIKTGELFF.

This clonotype was detected a few times. The J gene is TRBJ2-1, the V gene TRBV5-1, with D unresolved. Germline assignment: CDR1 SGHRS and CDR2 YFSETQ. This CDR3 comprises 12 residues. V was cut by 2 bases and J by 10 bases, with 10 bases left in between. The CDR3 DNA is TGCGCCAGCAGCTTTGGCCAGTCCGAGCAGTTCTTC. Protein: CASSFGQSEQFF. The complete variable domain, with remaining parts taken from reference TRBV5-1 and TRBJ2-1, reads KAGVTQTPRYLIKTRGQQVTLSCSPISGHRSVSWYQQTPGQGLQFLFEYFSETQRNKGNFPGRFSGRQFSNSRSEMNVSTLELGDSALYLCASSFGQSEQFFGPGTRLTVL.

The gene calls are TRBV27 and TRBJ1-1, with D possibly TRBD1 on 6 matching bases. The V end was cut by 5 bases, the J end by 10 bases, with 17 bases between. This CDR3 is 13 amino acids long. Germline V gene data show CDR1 as MNHEY and CDR2 as SMNVEV (reference sequence). This chain's CDR3 is CASSGGQPWGAFF. The CDR3 bases are TGTGCCAGCAGTGGCGGACAGCCGTGGGGAGCTTTCTTT.

This clonotype turned up a few times. The chain uses TRBV7-2 and TRBJ1-5; D possibly corresponds to TRBD1 (6 bases). This CDR3 spans 14 amino acids. The ends were cut back, 6 bases at V and 3 bases at J, with 12 bases in the middle. Looked up from germline, CDR1 is SGHTA and CDR2 is FQGNSA. The CDR3 region is CASSPGTFNQPQHF. Written as DNA, the CDR3 is TGTGCCAGCAGTCCCGGGACATTCAATCAGCCCCAGCATTTT.

The V call is TRBV20-1, the J call TRBJ2-1; perhaps D is TRBD1 or TRBD2 (6 bases each). Germline-derived CDR1 and CDR2 are DFQATT and SNEGSKA (reference sequence). V dropped 3 bases and J dropped 5 bases, with 17 bases sitting between them. The CDR3 extends over 15 amino acids. The CDR3 sequence: CSASPPGGTNNEQFF. CDR3 bases: TGCAGTGCTAGCCCCCCCGGGGGCACAAACAATGAGCAGTTCTTC.

CDR3 residues: CASSFGSGRNYGYTF. The CDR3, as DNA: TGTGCCAGCAGCTTCGGTTCAGGGAGGAACTATGGCTACACCTTC. The chain recombines TRBV5-6 with TRBJ1-2; the D gene is possibly TRBD1 (5 bases). The V gene lost 2 bases and the J gene lost 2 bases, with 13 bases spanning the gap. The CDR3 extends over 15 amino acids. CDR1 SGHDT and CDR2 YYEEEE come from the germline V gene.